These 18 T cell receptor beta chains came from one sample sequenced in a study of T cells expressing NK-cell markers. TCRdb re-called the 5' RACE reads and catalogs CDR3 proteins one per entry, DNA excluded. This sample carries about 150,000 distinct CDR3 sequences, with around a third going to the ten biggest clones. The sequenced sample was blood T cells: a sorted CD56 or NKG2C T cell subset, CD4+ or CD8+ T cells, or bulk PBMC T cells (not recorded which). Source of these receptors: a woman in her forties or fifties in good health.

CDR3 in amino acids: CASSLPSGSGDEQFF. The V and J genes are TRBV5-6 and TRBJ2-1; no DNA is available, so the TRBD2 call from TCRdb remains unchecked. Per the germline V gene, CDR1 is SGHDT and CDR2 is YYEEEE. CDR3 length: 15 amino acids.

CDR3: CASSSVSRGTEAFF. The chain links TRBV7-9 to TRBJ1-1; absent DNA, TCRdb's TRBD1 call cannot be checked. The CDR3 is made up of 14 amino acids. Germline V gene sequence: CDR1 SEHNR, CDR2 FQNEAQ (reference sequence).

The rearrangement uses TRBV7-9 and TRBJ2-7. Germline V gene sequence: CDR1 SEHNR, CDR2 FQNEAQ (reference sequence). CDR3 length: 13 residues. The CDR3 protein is CASSRGNTYEQYF.

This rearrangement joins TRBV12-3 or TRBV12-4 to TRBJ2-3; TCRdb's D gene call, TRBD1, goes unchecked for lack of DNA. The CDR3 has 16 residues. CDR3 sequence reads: CASSPLQGRSTDTQYF.

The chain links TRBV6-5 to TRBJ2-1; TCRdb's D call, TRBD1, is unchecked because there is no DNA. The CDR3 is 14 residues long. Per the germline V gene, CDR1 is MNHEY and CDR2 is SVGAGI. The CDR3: CASSFRDRHNEQFF.

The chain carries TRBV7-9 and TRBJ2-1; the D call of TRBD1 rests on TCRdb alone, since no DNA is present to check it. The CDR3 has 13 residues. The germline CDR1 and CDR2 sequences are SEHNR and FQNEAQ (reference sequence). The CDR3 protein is CASSQGGGDEQFF.

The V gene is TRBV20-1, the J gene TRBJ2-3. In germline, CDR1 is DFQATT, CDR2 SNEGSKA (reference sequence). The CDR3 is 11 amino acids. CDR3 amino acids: CSAYLSDTQYF.

The CDR3: CSIDPGRRETQYF. This chain links TRBV20-1 with TRBJ2-5; checking the TCRdb D call of TRBD2 is not possible without DNA. CDR1 DFQATT and CDR2 SNEGSKA come from the germline V gene (reference sequence). The CDR3 runs to 13 residues.

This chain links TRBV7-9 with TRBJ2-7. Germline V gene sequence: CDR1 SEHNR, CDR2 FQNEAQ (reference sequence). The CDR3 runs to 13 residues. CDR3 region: CASSLPSSYEQYF.

This chain's CDR3 is CASSPRAGPTDTQYF. J is TRBJ2-3 and V is TRBV5-6; TCRdb outputs TRBD1, but without DNA this stays unchecked. The germline V gene encodes CDR1 SGHDT and CDR2 YYEEEE. The CDR3 consists of 15 residues.

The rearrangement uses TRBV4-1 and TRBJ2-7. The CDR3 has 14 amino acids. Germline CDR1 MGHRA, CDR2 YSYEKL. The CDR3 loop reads CASSPVAESYEQYF.

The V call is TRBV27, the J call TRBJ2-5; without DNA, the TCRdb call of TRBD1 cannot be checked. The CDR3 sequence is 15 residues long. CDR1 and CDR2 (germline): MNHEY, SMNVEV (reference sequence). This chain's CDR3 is CASSLFGQPEETQYF.

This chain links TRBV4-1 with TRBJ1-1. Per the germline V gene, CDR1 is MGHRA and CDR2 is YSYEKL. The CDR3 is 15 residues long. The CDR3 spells CASCRREGQILEAFF.

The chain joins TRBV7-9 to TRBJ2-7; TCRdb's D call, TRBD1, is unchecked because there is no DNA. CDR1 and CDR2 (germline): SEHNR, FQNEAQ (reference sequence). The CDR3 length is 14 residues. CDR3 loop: CASSFSSGAGEQYF.

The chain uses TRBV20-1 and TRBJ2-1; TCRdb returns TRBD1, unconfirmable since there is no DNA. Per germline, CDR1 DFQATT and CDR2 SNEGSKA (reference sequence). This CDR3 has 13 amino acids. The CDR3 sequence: CSASLDRGLKQFF.

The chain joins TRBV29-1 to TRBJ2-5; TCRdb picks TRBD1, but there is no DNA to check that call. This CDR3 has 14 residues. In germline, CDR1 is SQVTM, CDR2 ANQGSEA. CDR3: CSVAWTGLRETQYF.

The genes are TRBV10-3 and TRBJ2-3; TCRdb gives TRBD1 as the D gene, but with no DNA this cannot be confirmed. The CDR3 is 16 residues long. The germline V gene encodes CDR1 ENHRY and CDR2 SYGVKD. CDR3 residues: CAIASGTGGISDTQYF.

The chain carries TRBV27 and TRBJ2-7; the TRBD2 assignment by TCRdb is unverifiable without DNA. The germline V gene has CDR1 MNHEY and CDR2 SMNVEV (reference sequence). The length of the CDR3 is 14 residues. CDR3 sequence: CASSLSSDAYEQYF.